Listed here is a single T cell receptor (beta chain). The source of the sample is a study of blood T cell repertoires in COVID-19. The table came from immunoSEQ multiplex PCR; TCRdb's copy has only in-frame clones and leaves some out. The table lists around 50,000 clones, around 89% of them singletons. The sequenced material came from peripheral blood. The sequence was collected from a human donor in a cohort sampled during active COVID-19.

In DNA form, the CDR3 reads TGTGCCAGCAGCACAGTCTCTGGAAACACCATATATTTT. Its translation: CASSTVSGNTIYF. The rearrangement uses TRBV4-2 and TRBJ1-3; D call uncertain. The V and J ends lost 5 bases and 0 bases respectively, with 5 bases between them. Germline CDR1 LGHNA, CDR2 YNFKEQ. This CDR3 is built from 13 residues.